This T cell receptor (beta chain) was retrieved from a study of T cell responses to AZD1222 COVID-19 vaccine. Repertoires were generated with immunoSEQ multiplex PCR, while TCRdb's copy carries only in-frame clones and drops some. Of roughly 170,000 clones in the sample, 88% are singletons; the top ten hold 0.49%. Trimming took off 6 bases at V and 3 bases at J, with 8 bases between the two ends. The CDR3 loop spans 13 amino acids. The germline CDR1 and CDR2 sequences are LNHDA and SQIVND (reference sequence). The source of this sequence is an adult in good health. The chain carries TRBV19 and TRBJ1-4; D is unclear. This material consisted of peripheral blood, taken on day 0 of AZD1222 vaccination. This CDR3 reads CASRDGANEKLFF. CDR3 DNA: TGTGCCAGTAGGGACGGAGCTAATGAAAAACTGTTTTTT. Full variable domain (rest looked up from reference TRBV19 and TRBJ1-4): DGGITQSPKYLFRKEGQNVTLSCEQNLNHDAMYWYRQDPGQGLRLIYYSQIVNDFQKGDIAEGYSVSREKKESFPLTVTSAQKNPTAFYLCASRDGANEKLFFGSGTQLSVL.